Following are 7 T cell receptor beta chains from one sample sequenced in a study of neoadjuvant anti-PD-1 for oral cavity cancer. Method: immunoSEQ multiplex PCR; TCRdb's copy keeps in-frame clones and lacks some. The sample has approximately 37,000 clones; approximately 90% are singletons. Here the sequenced sample was PBMCs, taken before nivolumab (anti-PD-1) treatment. All receptors derive from a person aged 40 to 85 with oral cavity squamous cell carcinoma.

The chain is built from TRBV30 and TRBJ1-3; 7 bases align to TRBD1. CDR1 and CDR2 (germline): GTSNPN, SVGIG (reference sequence). The CDR3 extends over 14 amino acids. The ends lost 3 bases at V and 4 bases at J; junction bases unmatched: 6. The CDR3 loop reads CAWRDRAGGNTIYF. CDR3 nucleotides: TGTGCCTGGAGAGACAGGGCCGGGGGAAACACCATATATTTT.

This sequence joins TRBV7-7 and TRBJ2-1; D perhaps matches TRBD2 (7 bases). Germline CDR1 and CDR2: SSHAT and FNYEAQ (reference sequence). Deletions cut 2 bases from V and 4 bases from J, with 12 bases between. CDR3 length: 15 residues. The CDR3 sequence is CASSLSGGAYNEQFF. In DNA, the CDR3 is TGTGCCAGCAGCTTAAGTGGGGGGGCGTACAATGAGCAGTTCTTC.

This clone was detected only once. The J gene is TRBJ2-1, the V gene TRBV5-5; D possibly corresponds to TRBD2 (5 bases). The V gene lost 3 bases and the J gene lost 8 bases, with 15 bases spanning the gap. The germline CDR1 and CDR2 sequences are SGHKS and YYEKEE (reference sequence). The CDR3 runs to 14 residues. The CDR3 nucleotides are TGTGCCAGCAGCTCTCAGGCGGAGGCACATGAGCAGTTCTTC. This sequence encodes CASSSQAEAHEQFF. The whole variable domain, filled in from reference TRBV5-5 and TRBJ2-1, reads DAGVTQSPTHLIKTRGQQVTLRCSPISGHKSVSWYQQVLGQGPQFIFQYYEKEERGRGNFPDRFSARQFPNYSSELNVNALLLGDSALYLCASSSQAEAHEQFFGPGTRLTVL.

The J gene is TRBJ1-3, the V gene TRBV9; D is unresolved. Per the germline V gene, CDR1 is SGDLS and CDR2 is YYNGEE. CDR3 length: 16 residues. V lost 4 bases, J lost 2 bases, and 16 bases lay in between. CDR3 in DNA: TGTGCCAGCAGCATCGCCTACGGGCCCACTGGAAACACCATATATTTT. Encoded protein: CASSIAYGPTGNTIYF.

This clone was seen a handful of times. The chain links TRBV7-2 to TRBJ2-1; TRBD2 agrees at 9 bases. The CDR3 length is 16 residues. CDR1 and CDR2 from the germline V gene are SGHTA and FQGNSA. Trimming at V came to 0 bases and at J to 6 bases, leaving 6 bases not matched to a gene. CDR3 DNA: TGTGCCAGCAGCTTAGCGCCGGGACTAGCAATCAATGAGCAGTTCTTC. This translates into CASSLAPGLAINEQFF.

This clone was seen just once. The rearrangement joins TRBV5-1 to TRBJ2-2; D not certain. The CDR3 has 14 amino acids. CDR1 SGHRS and CDR2 YFSETQ come from the germline V gene. The V gene lost 4 bases and the J gene lost 1 base, with 8 bases spanning the gap. The CDR3 spells CASSPRMNTGELFF. CDR3 DNA: TGCGCCAGCAGCCCAAGAATGAACACCGGGGAGCTGTTTTTT.

The chain is built from TRBV20-1 and TRBJ1-2, with D hard to call. Germline CDR1 and CDR2: DFQATT and SNEGSKA (reference sequence). The V end was cut by 2 bases, the J end by 6 bases, with 4 bases between. The CDR3 is 10 amino acids. The CDR3 reads CSARMDGYTF. The CDR3 nucleotides are TGCAGTGCTAGAATGGATGGCTACACCTTC.